This T cell receptor beta chain was identified in a study of blood T cell repertoires in COVID-19. Background on the study: Acute-phase and convalescent COVID-19 samples originated in the United States, Italy and Spain. PBMCs, B-cell-depleted T cells, or T cells were the source of the cDNA or gDNA that made up the material.

Authors' data handling: Reference gene primers were amplified, and this amplification served to estimate nucleated cell counts. The table came from immunoSEQ multiplex PCR; TCRdb's copy has only in-frame clones and leaves some out. V, J and clone size were drawn from that table, and D and trimming were deduced from the DNA. The sample has fewer than 350,000 clones, around 88% seen once. The CDR3 contains 16 residues. The V end lost 5 bases, the J end lost 0 bases, and 17 bases lay between the germline ends. Germline V gives CDR1 SNHLY, CDR2 FYNNEI. The sample comprised peripheral blood. J is TRBJ2-7 and V is TRBV2; no definite D call. The TCR sequence derives from a woman aged 25 to 39 who had recovered from COVID-19. The DNA for the CDR3 is TGTGCCAGCAGTCCGGTGACTGTCCTCATCTCCTACGAGCAGTACTTC. Its translation: CASSPVTVLISYEQYF.